This T cell receptor (beta chain) stems from a study of beta chain features in type 1 diabetes listed by TCRdb under 2018. Regarding the complete study: Mean age, gender distribution, total cell number and subset yield did not differ between patients and healthy donors. A total of approximately 110,000,000 sorted cells were examined across all samples, and a strong correlation was observed between cell number per subset and RNA yield. The study compared the TCRB repertoires of sorted circulating CD4+ T cell subsets in recently diagnosed type 1 diabetes patients with those in matched healthy donors. Regulatory and stem cell-like memory subsets were obtained from only 8 patients and about 8 healthy donors, while naive and central memory subsets were obtained from all 30 or so donors.

A distance of 16 bases separates the germline ends of V and J, which lose 6 bases and 4 bases respectively. Including cysteine and phenylalanine, the CDR3 has 15 amino acids. Kept here is only the CDR3 DNA, which spans 45 bases and is read in frame from base 1. In the germline V gene, CDR1 corresponds to SGHRS and CDR2 to YFSETQ. In the case of this clone: The target of this receptor is not known. Base qualities are not recorded, but no much larger clone differs from it by a single base.

General findings and caveats noted by the study authors: Naive, central memory and regulatory TCRB repertoires appeared to be more similar among patients than among healthy donors. Because cDNA rather than genomic DNA was sequenced, highly expressing activated cells could have been over-represented, although no difference in activation and CD3 levels was found between groups. In all four CD4+ subsets, TCRB CDR3 length was moderately but significantly shorter in type 1 diabetes patients. PCR might favor shorter templates, but patient and control samples were amplified and corrected together, so any skew would affect both groups equally. At VDJ recombination sites, patients with type 1 diabetes made fewer insertions and deleted more nucleotides, a pattern implying thymic rearrangement abnormalities. HLA sub-analyses involved small numbers of individuals, so any influence of HLA type on TCRB rearrangement remained unresolved.

From each donor, a single peripheral blood sample of approximately 0.11 L on average was drawn into heparinised tubes. A BD FACSAria II and a panel including CD45RO, CCR7, CD25, CD127, CD95 and CD27 were used to sort naive, central memory, regulatory and stem cell-like memory CD4+ T cells. Purity was above 95% for every sorted population. PBMCs were isolated right away by Lymphoprep density gradient centrifugation and were stained directly, without culture. Samples were stained and sorted in pairs, with one healthy donor and one patient per experiment, so that batch effects were minimized. The High Capacity cDNA Reverse Transcription Kit was used to reverse transcribe all of the isolated RNA, meaning that expressed TCRB transcripts were what got sequenced. Deep immunoSEQ sequencing was performed on naive, central memory and regulatory T cell samples, with an average of roughly 3.6 million total reads per sample. Sorted cells were lysed in RLT buffer and RNA was extracted with DNase-treated RNeasy Micro or Mini kits, depending on cell number. To prevent cross-contamination, each cell subset was processed individually, whereas patient and healthy donor samples were processed jointly. The immunoSEQ multiplex PCR was used to amplify TCRB sequences from cDNA, yielding 87-bp fragments that span the CDR3 region. The amplicons were sequenced using the Illumina HiSeq platform. In the original analysis: Synthetic template baselines were used to correct PCR bias computationally, reads within Hamming distance 2 were collapsed together, and singletons that could not be merged were discarded. Reads were aligned to IMGT to assign V, D and J genes, CDR3 length, and insertions or deletions at six rearrangement sites. Within each subset, clonotype counts were normalized to sorted cell number, after which true diversity and Gini coefficients were computed with the tcR R package. The overlap coefficient, calculated on TCRB nucleotide sequences, was used to measure repertoire sharing. Out-of-frame TCRB sequences from naive cells were analyzed as a proxy for the pre-selection repertoire. TCRdb stores this immuneACCESS table with in-frame sequences only. Part of the clones is absent; in the studies checked, under half of the shortfall reflects unresolved V genes, and no reason is known for the rest. That table gives V, J and clone size, and the DNA gave D and trimming. Recorded for this sample are fewer than 350,000 clones; about 18% of them occurred a single time. The top ten clonotypes cover under 0.055% of the sample.

The source material was naive CD4+ T cells from blood. The cell subset or site label, as the study defines it: true naive CD4+ T cells. This clonotype originated in a woman between 18 and 29 years old in good health. The chain links TRBV5-1 with TRBJ2-2, and perhaps TRBD1 as D gene, on 6 matching bases. The CDR3 reads CASKRTGSPTGELFF. The DNA reads as follows: TGCGCCAGCAAGAGAACAGGGAGTCCCACCGGGGAGCTGTTTTTT.